Reported below is one T cell receptor (beta chain). This specimen comes from a study of cytomegalovirus exposure and HLA in healthy donors. Study-level information: Unique TCRs numbering around 80 million, obtained from HLA-typed donors, made up an early data release.

Primers for the PCR totalled 60 Vbeta and 13 Jbeta. Profiled with immunoSEQ multiplex PCR; TCRdb holds only in-frame clones, not every one. Altogether more than 85,000 clones are present, roughly 80% being singletons, with the ten largest covering 6.9%. The sequence was obtained from a man younger than 40 in good health and CMV-seropositive. The sequencing sample was made of PBMCs.

The CDR3 sequence: CASSPGDWKPQHF. DNA for the CDR3: TGCGCCAGCAGTCCCGGGGATTGGAAGCCCCAGCATTTT. The chain is built from TRBV10-1 and TRBJ1-5; no clear D gene. The CDR3 sequence is 13 residues long. Deletions cut 5 bases from V and 8 bases from J, with 13 bases between. Germline V CDR1 and CDR2: WNHNN, SYGVQD (reference sequence).